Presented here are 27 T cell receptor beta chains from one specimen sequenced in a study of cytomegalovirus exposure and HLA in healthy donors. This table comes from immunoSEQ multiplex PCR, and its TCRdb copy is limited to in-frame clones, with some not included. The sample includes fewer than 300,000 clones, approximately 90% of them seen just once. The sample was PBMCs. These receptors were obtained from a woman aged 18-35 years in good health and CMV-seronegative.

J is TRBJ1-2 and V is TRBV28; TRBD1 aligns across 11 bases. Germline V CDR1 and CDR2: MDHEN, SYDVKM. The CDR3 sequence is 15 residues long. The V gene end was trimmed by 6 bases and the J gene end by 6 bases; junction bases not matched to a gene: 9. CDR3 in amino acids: CASRGAGTGGNGYTF. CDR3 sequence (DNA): TGTGCCAGCAGGGGGGCGGGGACAGGGGGGAATGGCTACACCTTC.

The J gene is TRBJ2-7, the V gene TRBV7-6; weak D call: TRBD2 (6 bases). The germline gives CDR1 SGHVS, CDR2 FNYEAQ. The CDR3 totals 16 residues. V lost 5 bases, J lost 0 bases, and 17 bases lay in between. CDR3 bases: TGTGCCAGCAGCCCCGTGGGGGGAGTGAGCTCCTACGAGCAGTACTTC. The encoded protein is CASSPVGGVSSYEQYF.

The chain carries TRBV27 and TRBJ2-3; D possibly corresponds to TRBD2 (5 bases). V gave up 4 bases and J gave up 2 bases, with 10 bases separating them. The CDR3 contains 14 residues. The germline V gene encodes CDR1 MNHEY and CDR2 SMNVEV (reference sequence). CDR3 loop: CASSSDWATDTQYF. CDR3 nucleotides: TGTGCCAGCAGTTCGGACTGGGCCACAGATACGCAGTATTTT.

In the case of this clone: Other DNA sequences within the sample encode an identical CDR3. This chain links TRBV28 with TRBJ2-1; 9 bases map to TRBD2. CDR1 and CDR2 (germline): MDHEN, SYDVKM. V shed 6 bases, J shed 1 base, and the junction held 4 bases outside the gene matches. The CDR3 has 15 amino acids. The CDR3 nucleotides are TGTGCCAGCAGGCTGACTAGCGGTTCCTACAATGAGCAGTTCTTC. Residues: CASRLTSGSYNEQFF.

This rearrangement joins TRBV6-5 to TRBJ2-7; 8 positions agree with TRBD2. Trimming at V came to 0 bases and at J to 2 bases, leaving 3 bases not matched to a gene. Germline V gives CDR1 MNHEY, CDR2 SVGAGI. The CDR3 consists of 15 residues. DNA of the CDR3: TGTGCCAGCAGTTACTCTGCGGGAGGCGCCTACGAGCAGTACTTC. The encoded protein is CASSYSAGGAYEQYF.

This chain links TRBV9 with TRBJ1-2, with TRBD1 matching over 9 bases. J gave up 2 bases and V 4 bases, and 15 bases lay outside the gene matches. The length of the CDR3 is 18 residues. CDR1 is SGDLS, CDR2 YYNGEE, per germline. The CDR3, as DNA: TGTGCCAGCAGCCCACCTGTGGGACAGGGACTACGAAACTATGGCTACACCTTC. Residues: CASSPPVGQGLRNYGYTF.

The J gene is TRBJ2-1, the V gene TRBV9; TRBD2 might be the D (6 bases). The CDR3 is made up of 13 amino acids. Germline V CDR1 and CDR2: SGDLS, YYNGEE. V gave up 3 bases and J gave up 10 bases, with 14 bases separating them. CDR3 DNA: TGTGCCAGCAGCGCCCAAGGACGGGGGGAGCAGTTCTTC. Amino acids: CASSAQGRGEQFF.

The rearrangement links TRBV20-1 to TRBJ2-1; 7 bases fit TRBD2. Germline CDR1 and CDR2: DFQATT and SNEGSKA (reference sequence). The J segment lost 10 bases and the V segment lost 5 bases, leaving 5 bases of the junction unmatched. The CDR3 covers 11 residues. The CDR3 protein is CSAGRGEEQFF. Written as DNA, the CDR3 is TGCAGTGCTGGGAGGGGCGAAGAGCAGTTCTTC.

In nucleotides, the CDR3 is TGTGCCAGCAGCTTGTCCCTAGCGGGAACTTACGAGCAGTACTTC. It yields the protein CASSLSLAGTYEQYF. The V call is TRBV5-6, the J call TRBJ2-7, with 9 bases lining up with TRBD2. J lost 4 bases, V lost 1 base, and 6 bases had no gene match. The germline CDR1 and CDR2 sequences are SGHDT and YYEEEE. CDR3 size: 15 residues.

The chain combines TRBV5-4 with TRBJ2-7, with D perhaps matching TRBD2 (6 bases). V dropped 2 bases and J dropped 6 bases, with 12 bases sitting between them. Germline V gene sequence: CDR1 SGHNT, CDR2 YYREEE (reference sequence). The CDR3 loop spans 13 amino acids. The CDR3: CASSFVEGGEQYF. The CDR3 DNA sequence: TGTGCCAGCAGCTTTGTTGAGGGAGGCGAGCAGTACTTC.

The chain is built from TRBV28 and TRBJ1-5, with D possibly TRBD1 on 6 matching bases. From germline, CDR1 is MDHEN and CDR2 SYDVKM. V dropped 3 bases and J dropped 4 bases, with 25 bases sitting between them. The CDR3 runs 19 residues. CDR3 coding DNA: TGTGCCAGCAGTTTTGTATTCGCCGTGGGGGCCACTAGGAATCAGCCCCAGCATTTT. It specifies CASSFVFAVGATRNQPQHF. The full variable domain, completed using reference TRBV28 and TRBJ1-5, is DVKVTQSSRYLVKRTGEKVFLECVQDMDHENMFWYRQDPGLGLRLIYFSYDVKMKEKGDIPEGYSVSREKKERFSLILESASTNQTSMYLCASSFVFAVGATRNQPQHFGDGTRLSIL.

CDR3 in DNA: TGTGCCAGCAGTTTGGGAGCAACAGGGAACGGCCCCTACGAGCAGTACTTC. Translated, it gives CASSLGATGNGPYEQYF. This sequence joins TRBV27 and TRBJ2-7; D is possibly TRBD1 (6 bases). The CDR3 extends over 17 amino acids. Trimming removed 3 bases from V and 2 bases from J, with 20 bases in between. Germline loops: CDR1 MNHEY, CDR2 SMNVEV (reference sequence).

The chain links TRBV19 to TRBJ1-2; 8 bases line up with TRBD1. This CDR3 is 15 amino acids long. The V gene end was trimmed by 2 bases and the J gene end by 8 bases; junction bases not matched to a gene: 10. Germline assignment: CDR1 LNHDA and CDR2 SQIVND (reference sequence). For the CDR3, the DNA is TGTGCCAGTAGTATATCCTTCGGACAGGGCTACGGCTACACCTTC. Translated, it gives CASSISFGQGYGYTF.

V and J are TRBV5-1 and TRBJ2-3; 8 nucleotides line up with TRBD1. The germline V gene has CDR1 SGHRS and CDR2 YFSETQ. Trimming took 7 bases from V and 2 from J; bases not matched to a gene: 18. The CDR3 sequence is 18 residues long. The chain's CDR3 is CASAAGTGRSSYTDTQYF. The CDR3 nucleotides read TGCGCCAGCGCTGCCGGGACAGGAAGGTCCTCTTACACAGATACGCAGTATTTT.

This chain's CDR3 is CASSPQTGNYGYTF. Written as DNA, the CDR3 is TGCGCCAGCAGCCCCCAGACAGGGAACTATGGCTACACCTTC. The rearrangement uses TRBV5-1 and TRBJ1-2, with TRBD1 matching over 7 bases. The germline V gene encodes CDR1 SGHRS and CDR2 YFSETQ. CDR3 size: 14 residues. V lost 4 bases, J lost 2 bases, and 5 bases stayed unmatched.

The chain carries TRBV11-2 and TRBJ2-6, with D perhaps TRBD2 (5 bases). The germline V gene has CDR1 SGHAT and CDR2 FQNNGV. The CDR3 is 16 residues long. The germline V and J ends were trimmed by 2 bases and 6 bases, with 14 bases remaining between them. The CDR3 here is CASSLRENLVANVLTF. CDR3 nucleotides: TGTGCCAGCAGCTTAAGGGAGAACCTAGTGGCCAACGTCCTGACTTTC.

As DNA, the CDR3 is TGTGCCAGCATTAGGGGGTCGGACATCGCGGAGACCCAGTACTTC. It encodes CASIRGSDIAETQYF. The rearrangement links TRBV28 to TRBJ2-5; a weak D match, TRBD1 (6 bases). V lost 7 bases and J lost 5, with 20 bases in between. The CDR3 has 15 amino acids. Germline CDR1 reads MDHEN; CDR2 reads SYDVKM.

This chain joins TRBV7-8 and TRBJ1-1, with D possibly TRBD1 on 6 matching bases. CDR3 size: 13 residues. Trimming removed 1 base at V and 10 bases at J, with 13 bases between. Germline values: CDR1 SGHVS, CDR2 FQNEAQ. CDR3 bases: TGTGCCAGCAGCTTAGGGGGGCAGGTTGTAGCTTTCTTT. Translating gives CASSLGGQVVAFF.

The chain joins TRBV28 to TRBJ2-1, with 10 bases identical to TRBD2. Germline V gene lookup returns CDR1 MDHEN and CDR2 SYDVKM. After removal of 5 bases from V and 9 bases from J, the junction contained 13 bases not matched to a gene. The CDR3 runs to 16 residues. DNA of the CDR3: TGTGCCAGCAGTCCCTCGGCTAGCGGGAGAGGAGGTGAGCAGTTCTTC. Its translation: CASSPSASGRGGEQFF.

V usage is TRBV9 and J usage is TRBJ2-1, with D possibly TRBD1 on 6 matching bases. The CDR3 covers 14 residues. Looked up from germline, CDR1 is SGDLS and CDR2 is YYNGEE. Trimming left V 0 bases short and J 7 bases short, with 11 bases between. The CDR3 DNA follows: TGTGCCAGCAGCGTAGAAGGTAGGGGGAATGAGCAGTTCTTC. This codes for CASSVEGRGNEQFF.

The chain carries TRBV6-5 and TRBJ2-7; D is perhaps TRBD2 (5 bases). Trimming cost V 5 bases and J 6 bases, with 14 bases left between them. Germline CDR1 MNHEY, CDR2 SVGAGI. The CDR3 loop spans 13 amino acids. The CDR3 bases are TGTGCCAGCAGTACCCCGGGAACAACCGAGCAGTACTTC. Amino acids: CASSTPGTTEQYF.

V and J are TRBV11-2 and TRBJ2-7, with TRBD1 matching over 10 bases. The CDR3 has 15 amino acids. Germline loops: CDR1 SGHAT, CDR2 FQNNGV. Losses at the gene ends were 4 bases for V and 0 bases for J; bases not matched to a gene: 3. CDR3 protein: CASSYRTGGSYEQYF. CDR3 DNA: TGTGCCAGCAGCTACCGGACAGGGGGCTCCTACGAGCAGTACTTC.

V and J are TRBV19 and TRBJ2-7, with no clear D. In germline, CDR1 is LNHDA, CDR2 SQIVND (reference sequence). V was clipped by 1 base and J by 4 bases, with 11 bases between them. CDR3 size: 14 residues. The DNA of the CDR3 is TGTGCCAGTAGTATAGGATTGAGTTGGTACGAGCAGTACTTC. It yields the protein CASSIGLSWYEQYF.

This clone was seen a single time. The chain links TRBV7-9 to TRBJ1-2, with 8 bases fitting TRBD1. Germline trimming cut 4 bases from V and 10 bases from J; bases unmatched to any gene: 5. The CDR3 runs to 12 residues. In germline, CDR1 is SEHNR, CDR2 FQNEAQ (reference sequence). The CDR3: CASSSGQGDYTF. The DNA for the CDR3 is TGTGCCAGCAGCTCAGGACAGGGCGACTACACCTTC.

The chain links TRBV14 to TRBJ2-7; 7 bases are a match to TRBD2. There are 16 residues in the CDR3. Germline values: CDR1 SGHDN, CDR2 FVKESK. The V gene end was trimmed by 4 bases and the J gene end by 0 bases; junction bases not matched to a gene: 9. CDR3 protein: CASSPASGAGSYEQYF. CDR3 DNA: TGTGCCAGCAGCCCCGCTAGCGGAGCAGGCTCCTACGAGCAGTACTTC.

The CDR3 region is CASSARTGDTQYF. Written as DNA, the CDR3 is TGTGCCAGCAGCGCCCGGACAGGAGATACGCAGTATTTT. The rearrangement joins TRBV9 to TRBJ2-3, with TRBD1 matching over 7 bases. CDR1 SGDLS and CDR2 YYNGEE come from the germline V gene. CDR3 length: 13 amino acids. V lost 3 bases and J lost 5; bases outside the gene matches: 3.

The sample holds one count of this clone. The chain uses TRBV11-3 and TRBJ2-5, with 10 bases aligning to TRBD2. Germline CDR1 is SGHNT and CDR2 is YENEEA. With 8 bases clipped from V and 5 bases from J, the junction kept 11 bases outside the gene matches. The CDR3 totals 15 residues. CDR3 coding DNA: TGTGCCAGCTCTATAGCGGGAGGTGGTAGGGAGACCCAGTACTTC. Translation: CASSIAGGGRETQYF.